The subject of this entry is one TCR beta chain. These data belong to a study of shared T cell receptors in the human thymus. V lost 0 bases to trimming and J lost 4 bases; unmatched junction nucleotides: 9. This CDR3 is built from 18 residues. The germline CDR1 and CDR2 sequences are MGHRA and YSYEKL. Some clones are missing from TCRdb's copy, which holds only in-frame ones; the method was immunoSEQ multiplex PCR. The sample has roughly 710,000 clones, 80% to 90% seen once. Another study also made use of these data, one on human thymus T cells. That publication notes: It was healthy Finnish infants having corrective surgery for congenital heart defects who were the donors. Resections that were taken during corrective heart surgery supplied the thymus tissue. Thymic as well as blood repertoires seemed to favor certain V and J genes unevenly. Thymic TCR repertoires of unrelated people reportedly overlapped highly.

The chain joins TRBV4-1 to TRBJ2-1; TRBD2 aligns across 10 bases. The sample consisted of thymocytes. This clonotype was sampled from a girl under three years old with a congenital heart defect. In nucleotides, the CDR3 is TGCGCCAGCAGCCAAGAGGTTAATAGCGGGGGGTGGTACAATGAGCAGTTCTTC. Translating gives CASSQEVNSGGWYNEQFF.